Each of the 7 T cell receptor beta chains below was sequenced from the same sample in a study of metastatic and nonmetastatic thyroid tumors. Using MiXCR, TCRdb re-called clones from the PCR reads. The table shows approximately 84,000 clones, with 15% occurring only once. Among the patients, none had received any treatment before thyroid surgery. Sequenced sample: blood. Receptors were obtained from a female donor with papillary thyroid cancer or a benign thyroid nodule (not recorded which). Some clones in this sample may be carry-over from other donors' samples.

This clone was counted many times. V is TRBV12-3 or TRBV12-4 and J is TRBJ2-5, with D uncertain. The CDR3 extends over 14 amino acids. Trimming pared 1 base from V and 3 bases from J, leaving 9 bases between. CDR3 in amino acids: CASSLGHDKETQYF. CDR3 nucleotides: TGTGCCAGCAGTTTAGGTCATGACAAAGAGACCCAGTACTTC.

V usage is TRBV5-1 and J usage is TRBJ1-1; D might be TRBD1 (5 bases). Trimming took 4 bases from V and 0 from J, leaving 13 bases between them. The germline V gene has CDR1 SGHRS and CDR2 YFSETQ. The CDR3 length is 15 residues. CDR3 sequence (DNA): TGCGCCAGCAGCCGGGACGGACTCCTGAACACTGAAGCTTTCTTT. Its translation is CASSRDGLLNTEAFF.

The sample holds a few counts of this clone. This may be a read error, as it is one base from a much larger clone. The chain recombines TRBV9 with TRBJ2-2; unclear D gene. Germline lookup yields CDR1 SGDLS and CDR2 YYNGEE. V was shortened by 0 bases and J by 6 bases, with 15 bases between the two germline ends. This CDR3 comprises 16 residues. The CDR3 here is CASSVDRVVFPGELFF. The DNA for the CDR3 is TGTGCCAGCAGCGTAGATAGGGTAGTTTTCCCCGGGGAGCTGTTTTTT.

This clone was observed a handful of times. This clone may be a read error of a much larger clone one base away. V and J are TRBV2 and TRBJ1-2; D might be TRBD1 (6 bases). The V and J ends lost 10 bases and 4 bases respectively, with 19 bases between them. The CDR3 covers 14 residues. CDR1 SNHLY and CDR2 FYNNEI come from the germline V gene. The CDR3 spells CAIGLPDSIYGYTF. The CDR3 nucleotides are TGTGCCATCGGCCTCCCGGACAGTATCTATGGCTACACCTTC.

The V gene is TRBV4-1, the J gene TRBJ2-7; a weak D match, TRBD1 (5 bases). Per germline, CDR1 MGHRA and CDR2 YSYEKL. V lost 2 bases and J 3 bases, leaving 14 bases between the germline ends. CDR3 length: 15 residues. The CDR3 DNA reads TGCGCCAGCAGCCAATATTATAAGGGGTACTACGAGCAGTACTTC. Translated: CASSQYYKGYYEQYF.

This chain uses TRBV6-1 with TRBJ1-2; D not resolved. CDR1 is MNHNS, CDR2 SASEGT, per germline. The CDR3 runs to 14 residues. The CDR3 nucleotides read TGTGACCGCGGCCGTTCGTACCTTAACTATGGCTACACCTTC. Translated: CDRGRSYLNYGYTF.

Here the CDR3 reads CATSRGVGGIGTQETQYF. The CDR3 nucleotides read TGTGCCACCAGCAGAGGGGTCGGAGGGATAGGGACTCAAGAGACCCAGTACTTC. The chain has TRBV15 and TRBJ2-5, with a weak D call TRBD2 (6 bases). The CDR3 sequence is 18 residues long. Trimming left V 1 base short and J 2 bases short, with 20 bases between. Germline V gene sequence: CDR1 LNHNV, CDR2 YYDKDF (reference sequence).